This TCR beta chain came from a study of vaccination and CD4 T cells after COVID-19. V lost 6 bases, J lost 0 bases, and 9 bases stayed unmatched. Germline lookup yields CDR1 MNHNS and CDR2 SASEGT. The CDR3 is 17 residues long. Sequence data for DNA of cultured CD4+ T cells were generated by the Oncomine TCR Beta short-read assay. From the PCR reads, TCRdb called clonotypes with MiXCR, one entry per CDR3 protein. The profile shows about 15,000 distinct CDR3 sequences, over 45% of them singletons. Treatment described: roughly 11-day PBMC culture with coronavirus spike peptide pools or control peptides (ViraFEST assay). Details on this clonotype: Its antigen is currently unknown.

The chain combines TRBV6-1 with TRBJ2-7, with 12 bases identical to TRBD2. The sample here was CD4+ T cells from blood, cultured in vitro, taken before SARS-CoV-2 vaccination. The TCR originated in a human donor who had recovered from COVID-19. CDR3 sequence: CASSPTLTSGSSYEQYF. CDR3 sequence (DNA): TGTGCCAGCAGCCCGACCCTGACTAGCGGGAGCTCCTACGAGCAGTACTTC.